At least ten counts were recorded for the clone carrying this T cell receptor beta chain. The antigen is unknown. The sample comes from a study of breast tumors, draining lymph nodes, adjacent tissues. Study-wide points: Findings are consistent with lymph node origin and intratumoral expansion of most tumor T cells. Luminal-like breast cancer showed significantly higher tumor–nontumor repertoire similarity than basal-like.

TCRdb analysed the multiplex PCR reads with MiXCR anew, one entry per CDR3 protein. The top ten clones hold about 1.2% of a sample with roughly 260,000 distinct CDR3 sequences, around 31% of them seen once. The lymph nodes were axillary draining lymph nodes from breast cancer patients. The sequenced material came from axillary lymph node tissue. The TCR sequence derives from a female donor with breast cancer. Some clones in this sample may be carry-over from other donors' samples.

The CDR3 DNA is TGTGCCAGCAGCTTAGGTCGACTAGCGGGAGGGCGGGAGACCCAGTACTTC. This codes for CASSLGRLAGGRETQYF. This chain joins TRBV5-8 and TRBJ2-5; 14 nucleotides match TRBD2. The CDR3 has 17 residues. V trimming: 2 bases; J trimming: 5 bases; junction bases outside the gene matches: 8. Germline V CDR1 and CDR2: SGHTS, YDEGEE.